One and the same sample provided the 30 T cell receptor beta chains below, sequenced in a study of shared clonotypes between healthy human individuals. Generated by immunoSEQ multiplex PCR, the TCRdb table keeps only in-frame clones and is missing some. The repertoire includes about 380,000 clones, roughly 96% of them detected once, and less than 0.35% sits in the top ten. The sample was memory CD8+ T cells sorted from blood. As to subset: CD45RO+ cells pooled with CCR7-negative TemRA cells. Receptors originate from a man aged 30 to 39 in good health.

The CDR3 region is CASSLEPPKSEQFF. CDR3 nucleotides: TGCGCCAGCAGCTTGGAGCCCCCGAAGAGTGAGCAGTTCTTC. The chain links TRBV5-1 to TRBJ2-1; D remains ambiguous. CDR3 length: 14 residues. Germline CDR1 is SGHRS and CDR2 is YFSETQ. V lost 0 bases and J 9 bases, leaving 13 bases between the germline ends.

This clone has just one count. The chain uses TRBV13 and TRBJ2-7; 8 bases align to TRBD2. Germline V lookup: CDR1 PRHDT, CDR2 FYEKMQ (reference sequence). The V and J ends lost 7 bases and 6 bases, in that order; junction bases with no gene match: 14. CDR3 size: 15 residues. CDR3 sequence (DNA): TGTGCCAGCACCTGGAGCCAGCGGGAGTGGGGCGAGCAGTACTTC. This codes for CASTWSQREWGEQYF.

The chain is built from TRBV10-3 and TRBJ2-7, with 10 bases fitting TRBD2. The CDR3 is made up of 13 amino acids. V lost 3 bases and J lost 5; bases outside the gene matches: 1. Germline values: CDR1 ENHRY, CDR2 SYGVKD. CDR3 nucleotides: TGTGCCATCAGTGACGGGACTAGCGACGAGCAGTACTTC. Protein product: CAISDGTSDEQYF.

The chain links TRBV7-6 to TRBJ1-1, with a weak D call TRBD1 (6 bases). Germline assignment: CDR1 SGHVS and CDR2 FNYEAQ. The CDR3 extends over 16 amino acids. V was cut by 1 base and J by 2 bases, with 14 bases left in between. The CDR3 region has the DNA TGTGCCAGCAGCTTAGTAACGGGGACACTTAACACTGAAGCTTTCTTT. This codes for CASSLVTGTLNTEAFF.

The rearrangement uses TRBV7-2 and TRBJ2-5; TRBD2 might be the D (6 bases). The V gene lost 5 bases and the J gene lost 2 bases, with 9 bases spanning the gap. This CDR3 contains 13 residues. Germline assignment: CDR1 SGHTA and CDR2 FQGNSA. For the CDR3, the DNA is TGTGCCAGCAGCCGTAGCGGTCAAGAGACCCAGTACTTC. Amino acids: CASSRSGQETQYF.

Remarks on this clone: This sample also contains other DNA sequences that code for the same CDR3. The CDR3 nucleotides are TGTGCCAGCAGTTTGCCTAGCGGGGGCACAGATACGCAGTATTTT. It yields the protein CASSLPSGGTDTQYF. The genes are TRBV28 and TRBJ2-3; 9 bases line up with TRBD2. CDR1 MDHEN and CDR2 SYDVKM come from the germline V gene. After removal of 3 bases from V and 1 base from J, the junction contained 2 bases not matched to a gene. This CDR3 has 15 residues.

This sequence joins TRBV19 and TRBJ1-2; 10 bases are a match to TRBD1. Germline V gene lookup returns CDR1 LNHDA and CDR2 SQIVND (reference sequence). The CDR3 is made up of 15 amino acids. V shed 7 bases, J shed 4 bases, and the junction held 9 bases outside the gene matches. The CDR3 loop reads CASTPGGQGIYGYTF. The CDR3, as DNA: TGTGCCAGTACCCCCGGGGGACAGGGGATCTATGGCTACACCTTC.

V is TRBV10-3 and J is TRBJ2-1, with 7 bases aligning to TRBD1. Trimming at V came to 3 bases and at J to 2 bases, leaving 13 bases not matched to a gene. This CDR3 region has 18 residues. Germline values: CDR1 ENHRY, CDR2 SYGVKD. The CDR3 DNA sequence: TGTGCCATCAGTGACCCCTTGAACCCGGGACAGACCTACAATGAGCAGTTCTTC. This gives the protein CAISDPLNPGQTYNEQFF.

The V and J genes are TRBV5-4 and TRBJ2-2; tentatively, D is TRBD2 (7 bases). Per the germline V gene, CDR1 is SGHNT and CDR2 is YYREEE (reference sequence). Trimming pared 4 bases from V and 2 bases from J, leaving 24 bases between. The CDR3 has 19 residues. Here the CDR3 DNA reads TGTGCCAGCAGCCCCGGGGGGCACAGGGAGGCAATTAACACCGGGGAGCTGTTTTTT. This codes for CASSPGGHREAINTGELFF.

The chain joins TRBV29-1 to TRBJ2-1; 7 bases fit TRBD2. V gave up 6 bases and J gave up 4 bases; unmatched junction bases: 9. Germline loops: CDR1 SQVTM, CDR2 ANQGSEA. The CDR3 totals 14 residues. CDR3 nucleotides: TGCAGCGTGGTCTGGAGCGGGGAGTACAATGAGCAGTTCTTC. Translation: CSVVWSGEYNEQFF.

This clone has more than one count but fewer than ten. The chain is built from TRBV7-8 and TRBJ1-2; 9 nucleotides match TRBD1. CDR1 and CDR2 from the germline V gene are SGHVS and FQNEAQ. CDR3 length: 17 residues. Trimming cost V 5 bases and J 6 bases; bases outside gene matches: 16. The CDR3 protein is CASSVRDREKSVDGYTF. The CDR3 bases are TGTGCCAGCAGCGTTCGGGACAGGGAAAAGTCGGTAGATGGCTACACCTTC.

The V and J genes are TRBV2 and TRBJ2-7; 13 nucleotides agree with TRBD2. J was trimmed by 1 base and V by 8 bases; bases with no gene match: 8. CDR1 SNHLY and CDR2 FYNNEI come from the germline V gene. This CDR3 region has 16 residues. Here the CDR3 reads CASRTLAGGFSYEQYF. The CDR3 DNA is TGTGCCAGCCGAACACTAGCGGGAGGGTTTTCCTACGAGCAGTACTTC.

DNA for the CDR3: TGTGCCAGCAGCGTAGGCGGATACACAGATACGCAGTATTTT. This sequence encodes CASSVGGYTDTQYF. This rearrangement joins TRBV9 to TRBJ2-3, with D hard to call. Germline CDR1 SGDLS, CDR2 YYNGEE. Trimming took off 0 bases at V and 2 bases at J, with 7 bases between the two ends. This CDR3 is built from 14 residues.

This chain links TRBV4-1 with TRBJ2-3; the match to TRBD1 covers 8 bases. This CDR3 region has 17 residues. Per the germline V gene, CDR1 is MGHRA and CDR2 is YSYEKL. Losses at the gene ends were 1 base for V and 0 bases for J; bases not matched to a gene: 6. The CDR3, as DNA: TGCGCCAGCAGCCAAGGGGACAGGACCCCTAGCACAGATACGCAGTATTTT. Encoded protein: CASSQGDRTPSTDTQYF.

The chain couples TRBV18 to TRBJ2-4, with TRBD2 identical over 11 bases. V lost 3 bases to trimming and J lost 6 bases; unmatched junction nucleotides: 1. This CDR3 region has 14 residues. The germline V gene encodes CDR1 KGHSH and CDR2 LQKENI. The CDR3 DNA reads TGTGCCAGCTCACCCGGACTAGCGGGAAACATTCAGTACTTC. Amino acids: CASSPGLAGNIQYF.

The chain carries TRBV6-1 and TRBJ1-2; TRBD1 aligns across 7 bases. Trimming cost V 4 bases and J 4 bases; bases outside gene matches: 9. This CDR3 is built from 15 residues. Germline values: CDR1 MNHNS, CDR2 SASEGT. The CDR3 loop reads CASSGDRDWFYGYTF. The CDR3 nucleotides are TGTGCCAGCAGTGGAGACAGGGACTGGTTCTATGGCTACACCTTC.

The chain combines TRBV5-8 with TRBJ1-5; 11 bases map to TRBD1. J lost 5 bases, V lost 0 bases, and 1 base had no gene match. CDR3 size: 15 residues. Germline values: CDR1 SGHTS, CDR2 YDEGEE. The CDR3 DNA reads TGTGCCAGCAGCTTGGGGACAGGGGGCTATCAGCCCCAGCATTTT. Its protein product is CASSLGTGGYQPQHF.

The chain employs TRBV7-9 and TRBJ2-3; the D is unclear. The V end lost 1 base, the J end lost 3 bases, and 5 bases lay between the germline ends. Germline CDR1 SEHNR, CDR2 FQNEAQ (reference sequence). The CDR3 loop spans 13 amino acids. The DNA for the CDR3 is TGTGCCAGCAGCTTAGGGCAGACAGATACGCAGTATTTT. Its protein is CASSLGQTDTQYF.

This clone appeared once. The sample carries other DNA sequences with the same CDR3. This chain links TRBV29-1 with TRBJ2-2; D gene uncertain. The CDR3 is 11 residues long. Trimming took off 5 bases at V and 4 bases at J, with 5 bases between the two ends. Germline V gene lookup returns CDR1 SQVTM and CDR2 ANQGSEA. CDR3 region: CSVRSTGELFF. The CDR3 nucleotides read TGCAGCGTTCGCAGCACCGGGGAGCTGTTTTTT.

The chain uses TRBV25-1 and TRBJ1-2; no firm D call. The CDR3 covers 12 residues. Between the trimmed V and J ends, which lost 5 bases and 6 bases, there was a span of 10 bases. Per germline, CDR1 MGHDK and CDR2 SYGVNS. DNA for the CDR3: TGTGCCAGCAGTATAAGCGATCATGGCTACACCTTC. Amino acids: CASSISDHGYTF.

The count of this clone is one. This CDR3 is also generated by other DNA sequences in the sample. The CDR3 is CASSQDRGSSYEQYF. CDR3 DNA: TGCGCCAGCAGCCAAGACCGGGGGAGCTCCTACGAGCAGTACTTC. V is TRBV4-1 and J is TRBJ2-7; D perhaps matches TRBD2 (6 bases). CDR3 size: 15 residues. Trimming shortened V by 0 bases and J by 0 bases, and 9 bases separated the two germline ends. The germline V gene encodes CDR1 MGHRA and CDR2 YSYEKL.

The chain uses TRBV28 and TRBJ1-2; no reliable D call. Trimming shortened V by 3 bases and J by 7 bases, and 6 bases separated the two germline ends. Germline lookup yields CDR1 MDHEN and CDR2 SYDVKM. This CDR3 spans 11 amino acids. CDR3 sequence: CASSLGFGYTF. CDR3 in DNA: TGTGCCAGCAGTTTGGGTTTTGGCTACACCTTC.

The rearrangement links TRBV11-2 to TRBJ1-5; 7 nucleotides agree with TRBD1. This CDR3 comprises 15 residues. J gave up 4 bases and V 5 bases, and 8 bases lay outside the gene matches. Per germline, CDR1 SGHAT and CDR2 FQNNGV. The CDR3 coding sequence is TGTGCCAGCAGCCCCAGGGGGGCTAGAAATCAGCCCCAGCATTTT. Translated, it gives CASSPRGARNQPQHF.

This rearrangement joins TRBV9 to TRBJ1-4; D call uncertain. V lost 0 bases and J 5 bases, leaving 14 bases between the germline ends. This CDR3 contains 16 residues. Germline-derived CDR1 and CDR2 are SGDLS and YYNGEE. CDR3 amino acids: CASSVADGQYNEKLFF. DNA for the CDR3: TGTGCCAGCAGCGTAGCCGATGGCCAGTACAATGAAAAACTGTTTTTT.

The rearrangement links TRBV2 to TRBJ2-1; D is uncertain. CDR1 and CDR2 from the germline V gene are SNHLY and FYNNEI. The CDR3 is 11 residues long. The germline V and J ends were trimmed by 6 bases and 5 bases, with 5 bases remaining between them. CDR3 coding DNA: TGTGCCAGCAGATTCGACAATGAGCAGTTCTTC. It specifies CASRFDNEQFF.

About this clone itself: Other DNA variants within this sample encode the same CDR3. The rearrangement joins TRBV6-5 to TRBJ2-7; D possibly corresponds to TRBD2 (6 bases). Germline CDR1 reads MNHEY; CDR2 reads SVGAGI. Trimming removed 2 bases from V and 1 base from J, with 12 bases in between. This CDR3 is built from 15 residues. Written as DNA, the CDR3 is TGTGCCAGCAGTTACCTCGCGGGATCTTCCTACGAGCAGTACTTC. Translating gives CASSYLAGSSYEQYF.

The chain carries TRBV28 and TRBJ2-3; tentative D call: TRBD2 (5 bases). Germline loops: CDR1 MDHEN, CDR2 SYDVKM. V was shortened by 9 bases and J by 4 bases, with 11 bases between the two germline ends. CDR3 length: 12 residues. CDR3 in DNA: TGTGCCAGTAGCCCGGGGTCAGATACGCAGTATTTT. Translating it yields CASSPGSDTQYF.

This chain's CDR3 is CASSFRTSGNNEQFF. In DNA, the CDR3 is TGTGCCAGTAGTTTTCGGACTAGCGGGAACAATGAGCAGTTCTTC. This sequence joins TRBV19 and TRBJ2-1; TRBD2 matches 12 bases. CDR3 size: 15 residues. The J segment lost 5 bases and the V segment lost 5 bases, leaving 4 bases of the junction unmatched. Per germline, CDR1 LNHDA and CDR2 SQIVND (reference sequence).

The gene calls are TRBV14 and TRBJ2-5; weak D call: TRBD1 (5 bases). Germline V CDR1 and CDR2: SGHDN, FVKESK. The CDR3 covers 12 residues. Trimming removed 1 base at V and 8 bases at J, with 8 bases between. CDR3 protein: CASSQVRGTQYF. The DNA of the CDR3 is TGTGCCAGCAGCCAAGTAAGGGGAACCCAGTACTTC.

This chain connects TRBV6-6 to TRBJ2-3, with 8 bases fitting TRBD2. V shed 4 bases, J shed 2 bases, and the junction held 5 bases outside the gene matches. The CDR3 runs 15 residues. Germline loops: CDR1 MNHNY, CDR2 SVGAGI (reference sequence). CDR3 nucleotide sequence: TGTGCCAGCAGTTCCTATAGCGGGACCACAGATACGCAGTATTTT. Protein sequence: CASSSYSGTTDTQYF.